This TCR beta chain was captured by sequencing in a study of beta chain features in type 1 diabetes. Trimming pared 2 bases from V and 2 bases from J, leaving 15 bases between. The CDR3 extends over 15 amino acids. The germline gives CDR1 SQVTM, CDR2 ANQGSEA. Concerning this clone: The antigen is unknown.

General study findings and limits: Type 1 diabetes patients had moderately but significantly shorter TCRB CDR3s in all four CD4+ subsets. Sequencing of cDNA might inflate the share of cells that strongly express TCR.

cDNA synthesis used the whole RNA isolate, giving expressed TCRB sequences. Only in-frame clones appear in the TCRdb table, and some are missing; sequencing was by immunoSEQ multiplex PCR. The repertoire holds 100,000 to 150,000 clones, with approximately 16% as singletons. Donors underwent one heparinised blood draw, around 120 mL on average. Staining for CD45RO/CCR7/CD25/CD127/CD95/CD27 allowed sorting of CD4+ naive, central memory, regulatory and stem cell-like memory cells. Sequencing was done on a sample of central memory CD4+ T cells from blood. The sequence came from a man in his thirties or forties with type 1 diabetes. The chain recombines TRBV29-1 with TRBJ1-2; D unresolved. The CDR3 loop reads CSVELLRVRNYGYTF. The CDR3 DNA is TGCAGCGTTGAATTGCTGAGGGTCAGGAACTATGGCTACACCTTC. Complete variable domain (other parts from reference TRBV29-1 and TRBJ1-2): SAVISQKPSRDICQRGTSLTIQCQVDSQVTMMFWYRQQPGQSLTLIATANQGSEATYESGFVIDKFPISRPNLTFSTLTVSNMSPEDSSIYLCSVELLRVRNYGYTFGSGTRLTVV.